The clone carrying this T cell receptor beta chain was recorded at least ten times. Its antigen is unidentified. One junction end disagrees with the germline gene, perhaps due to a read error. This sample is part of a study of type 1 regulatory T cells. Across the study: An in vitro protocol generated T-allo10, a Tr1-enriched, alloantigen-specific CD4 T cell product.

Via MiXCR, TCRdb re-called the reads, giving one row per CDR3 protein. The sample lists about 60,000 distinct CDR3 sequences; about 50% were seen once. CDR1 and CDR2 (germline): SSHAT, FNYEAQ (reference sequence). The length of the CDR3 is 15 residues. The gene calls are TRBV7-7 and TRBJ2-5; the D gene could be TRBD1 or TRBD2 (5 bases each). The TCR sequence derives from a human donor in good health. Source material: cultured non-Tr1 T cells, either the whole culture or a sorted T cell fraction (not recorded which). CDR3 sequence: CASSKGTNARETQYF. CDR3 DNA sequence: TGTGCTAGCAGCAAGGGGACGAACGCGCGGGAGACCCAGTACTTC.